Below, 24 T cell receptor beta chains from the same sample are listed, as sequenced in a study of blood T cell repertoires in COVID-19. The method was immunoSEQ multiplex PCR; TCRdb's version includes in-frame clones alone and lacks a portion of them. The sample comprises some 49,000 clones, 81% of which are singletons, and around 22% rests with the top ten. The sample was peripheral blood. The receptor source for this set is a woman aged 80 or over with COVID-19, enrolled during active disease.

This clone appeared a single time. The chain employs TRBV24-1 and TRBJ2-3; possibly TRBD1 for D (6 bases). Trimming removed 7 bases at V and 7 bases at J, with 14 bases between. In germline, CDR1 is KGHDR, CDR2 SFDVKD. The CDR3 is made up of 13 amino acids. The CDR3 sequence is CATSQTGPNTQYF. In DNA form, the CDR3 reads TGTGCCACCAGCCAGACAGGACCTAATACGCAGTATTTT.

This clone was seen only a few times. V and J are TRBV7-9 and TRBJ1-1, with a weak D call TRBD1 (5 bases). The V gene's germline CDR1 is SEHNR and CDR2 FQNEAQ (reference sequence). With 4 bases removed from V and 2 bases from J, the gap between germline ends came to 11 bases. The CDR3 runs 14 residues. The CDR3 protein is CASSSQGSNTEAFF. The CDR3 nucleotides read TGTGCCAGCAGCTCGCAGGGTAGTAACACTGAAGCTTTCTTT.

The rearrangement joins TRBV10-3 to TRBJ2-1; 7 positions agree with TRBD1. Germline CDR1 is ENHRY and CDR2 is SYGVKD. This CDR3 has 11 residues. The V and J ends lost 9 bases and 7 bases, in that order; junction bases with no gene match: 3. The CDR3 protein is CAIGQANEQFF. The CDR3 DNA is TGTGCCATAGGACAGGCGAATGAGCAGTTCTTC.

The rearrangement links TRBV18 to TRBJ2-7, with a possible D match to TRBD1 (5 bases). The CDR3 runs 17 residues. V lost 0 bases, J lost 0 bases, and 15 bases lay in between. CDR1 is KGHSH and CDR2 is LQKENI in the germline V gene. In DNA form, the CDR3 reads TGTGCCAGCTCACCACCTCTTGACAGTTTAAGCTCCTACGAGCAGTACTTC. It yields the protein CASSPPLDSLSSYEQYF.

This clone is medium-sized within its sample. V is TRBV14 and J is TRBJ2-5; D remains ambiguous. V lost 10 bases to trimming and J lost 5 bases, with 11 bases between them. CDR3 length: 11 amino acids. Germline V CDR1 and CDR2: SGHDN, FVKESK. As DNA, the CDR3 is TGTGCCATCCAGGTTGGGGAGACCCAGTACTTC. The encoded protein is CAIQVGETQYF.

This rearrangement joins TRBV9 to TRBJ2-7; 8 nucleotides align to TRBD2. The CDR3 spans 16 residues. CDR1 and CDR2 from the germline V gene are SGDLS and YYNGEE. Trimming removed 0 bases from V and 5 bases from J; junction bases left unmatched: 10. DNA for the CDR3: TGTGCCAGCAGCGTAGTAGCATCGGGACTAGTAAACGAGCAGTACTTC. It specifies CASSVVASGLVNEQYF.

The gene calls are TRBV19 and TRBJ2-4; TRBD2 is a possible D gene (5 bases). The germline gives CDR1 LNHDA, CDR2 SQIVND (reference sequence). The CDR3 length is 13 residues. Trimming stripped 1 base from V and 5 bases from J, with 6 bases between. The CDR3 spells CASSIAGENIQYF. CDR3 nucleotide sequence: TGTGCCAGTAGTATAGCCGGGGAAAACATTCAGTACTTC.

The rearrangement joins TRBV12-3 or TRBV12-4 to TRBJ1-1; TRBD1 might be the D (6 bases). The CDR3 is made up of 13 amino acids. V was pared by 6 bases and J by 3 bases, with 11 bases between. The CDR3 nucleotides read TGTGCCAGCAGCGATCAGGGGCACACTGAAGCTTTCTTT. Translated, it gives CASSDQGHTEAFF.

This chain links TRBV6-1 with TRBJ2-7; possible D gene TRBD1, 6 bases. This CDR3 is built from 14 residues. CDR1 MNHNS and CDR2 SASEGT come from the germline V gene. V was clipped by 6 bases and J by 0 bases, with 12 bases between them. CDR3 loop: CASRPQGSSYEQYF. CDR3 in DNA: TGTGCCAGCAGACCACAGGGAAGCTCCTACGAGCAGTACTTC.

V usage is TRBV7-9 and J usage is TRBJ1-3, with 7 bases aligning to TRBD1. The CDR3 extends over 14 amino acids. Germline V gives CDR1 SEHNR, CDR2 FQNEAQ (reference sequence). Trimming took 4 bases from V and 2 from J; bases not matched to a gene: 2. CDR3 protein: CASSYGTAGNTIYF. The CDR3 DNA is TGTGCCAGCAGCTACGGGACAGCTGGAAACACCATATATTTT.

This clone was detected only a few times. J is TRBJ2-2 and V is TRBV27; 12 bases fit TRBD2. The CDR3 is 14 amino acids. CDR1 and CDR2 from the germline V gene are MNHEY and SMNVEV (reference sequence). V shed 6 bases and J 7 bases; nucleotides not matched to a gene: 3. CDR3 residues: CASSLGLAGGELFF. The CDR3 DNA is TGTGCCAGCAGCCTGGGACTAGCGGGCGGGGAGCTGTTTTTT.

V and J are TRBV30 and TRBJ1-4; 7 bases agree with TRBD1. The germline gives CDR1 GTSNPN, CDR2 SVGIG (reference sequence). CDR3 length equals 16 residues. V lost 2 bases and J lost 0; bases outside the gene matches: 6. The CDR3 DNA reads as TGTGCCTGGAGTCGGGACAGCTTTGCAACTAATGAAAAACTGTTTTTT. Protein sequence: CAWSRDSFATNEKLFF. The variable domain in full, completed from reference TRBV30 and TRBJ1-4, reads SQTIHQWPATLVQPVGSPLSLECTVEGTSNPNLYWYRQAAGRGLQLLFYSVGIGQISSEVPQNLSASRPQDRQFILSSKKLLLSDSGFYLCAWSRDSFATNEKLFFGSGTQLSVL.

V gene TRBV4-1 combines with J gene TRBJ1-4, with TRBD1 matching over 8 bases. This CDR3 contains 19 residues. J lost 0 bases, V lost 0 bases, and 9 bases had no gene match. Germline V lookup: CDR1 MGHRA, CDR2 YSYEKL. This CDR3 is CASSQDPVMTGATNEKLFF. The DNA of the CDR3 is TGCGCCAGCAGCCAAGATCCCGTTATGACAGGGGCAACTAATGAAAAACTGTTTTTT.

The rearrangement links TRBV19 to TRBJ1-4; no reliable D call. V lost 7 bases, J lost 3 bases, and 9 bases lay in between. From germline, CDR1 is LNHDA and CDR2 SQIVND (reference sequence). CDR3 length: 13 residues. As DNA, the CDR3 is TGTGCCAGTAAGTCCGGGTCTAATGAAAAACTGTTTTTT. Translating gives CASKSGSNEKLFF. Based on the CDR3 plus reference TRBV19 and TRBJ1-4, the full variable domain is DGGITQSPKYLFRKEGQNVTLSCEQNLNHDAMYWYRQDPGQGLRLIYYSQIVNDFQKGDIAEGYSVSREKKESFPLTVTSAQKNPTAFYLCASKSGSNEKLFFGSGTQLSVL.

This clone was seen just once. The chain uses TRBV7-8 and TRBJ1-4; 8 nucleotides agree with TRBD1. CDR1 and CDR2 from the germline V gene are SGHVS and FQNEAQ. CDR3 size: 15 residues. V shed 3 bases, J shed 3 bases, and the junction held 3 bases outside the gene matches. The CDR3 coding sequence is TGTGCCAGCAGCTTCCAGGGGGCTCCTAATGAAAAACTGTTTTTT. Protein sequence: CASSFQGAPNEKLFF.

CDR3 nucleotides: TGTGCCAGCAGTAGCCTAGCAGCAAGCACAGATACGCAGTATTTT. Its protein is CASSSLAASTDTQYF. The chain is built from TRBV6-5 and TRBJ2-3; D perhaps matches TRBD2 (5 bases). Trimming took off 5 bases at V and 0 bases at J, with 12 bases between the two ends. The CDR3 has 15 amino acids. Per the germline V gene, CDR1 is MNHEY and CDR2 is SVGAGI.

The sample holds one count of this clone. V gene TRBV6-1 combines with J gene TRBJ2-7; D possibly corresponds to TRBD2 (5 bases). The CDR3 has 15 amino acids. Germline lookup yields CDR1 MNHNS and CDR2 SASEGT. V gave up 2 bases and J gave up 0 bases, with 11 bases separating them. The CDR3 reads CASSEWESSSYEQYF. In nucleotides, the CDR3 is TGTGCCAGCAGTGAATGGGAGTCTAGCTCCTACGAGCAGTACTTC.

V and J are TRBV7-2 and TRBJ2-3, with TRBD2 identical over 9 bases. Germline V lookup: CDR1 SGHTA, CDR2 FQGNSA. Trimming took 5 bases from V and 6 from J; bases not matched to a gene: 12. CDR3 length equals 16 residues. The CDR3 region has the DNA TGTGCCAGCAGCAGCCGGACTAGCGCCCTTGGGGATACGCAGTATTTT. It yields the protein CASSSRTSALGDTQYF.

V usage is TRBV5-6 and J usage is TRBJ1-5, with D perhaps TRBD1 (5 bases). Germline CDR1 and CDR2: SGHDT and YYEEEE. Trimming pared 2 bases from V and 2 bases from J, leaving 11 bases between. This CDR3 has 15 amino acids. This CDR3 reads CASSFRGWGNQPQHF. As DNA, the CDR3 is TGTGCCAGCAGCTTTAGGGGTTGGGGCAATCAGCCCCAGCATTTT.

CDR3 nucleotides: TGTGCCTGGAGTGTACTGAGCTACGAGCAGTACTTC. Its protein is CAWSVLSYEQYF. The chain couples TRBV30 to TRBJ2-7; D unresolved. In germline, CDR1 is GTSNPN, CDR2 SVGIG (reference sequence). V gave up 0 bases and J gave up 3 bases, with 6 bases separating them. The CDR3 runs 12 residues.

This chain uses TRBV20-1 with TRBJ1-2; unclear D gene. CDR3 length: 11 amino acids. The V gene lost 6 bases and the J gene lost 4 bases, with 9 bases spanning the gap. Germline V lookup: CDR1 DFQATT, CDR2 SNEGSKA (reference sequence). CDR3 protein: CSAKNGYGYTF. CDR3 sequence (DNA): TGCAGTGCCAAAAACGGCTATGGCTACACCTTC.

This sequence joins TRBV5-1 and TRBJ2-7, with TRBD1 matching over 9 bases. CDR3 length equals 17 residues. V shed 5 bases, J shed 6 bases, and the junction held 18 bases outside the gene matches. Germline CDR1 and CDR2: SGHRS and YFSETQ. This chain's CDR3 is CASRSQPTGQGTFEQYF. For the CDR3, the DNA is TGCGCCAGCAGGTCACAACCCACCGGACAGGGGACGTTCGAGCAGTACTTC.

The rearrangement links TRBV29-1 to TRBJ1-2; maybe TRBD1 (6 bases). The CDR3 sequence is 12 residues long. Trimming shortened V by 7 bases and J by 1 base, and 10 bases separated the two germline ends. CDR1 and CDR2 from the germline V gene are SQVTM and ANQGSEA. CDR3 sequence reads: CSAGQSNYGYTF. The CDR3 nucleotides are TGCAGCGCTGGACAGAGTAACTATGGCTACACCTTC.

This chain links TRBV13 with TRBJ1-2; tentative D call: TRBD1 (6 bases). The germline gives CDR1 PRHDT, CDR2 FYEKMQ (reference sequence). The germline V and J ends were trimmed by 2 bases and 2 bases, with 15 bases remaining between them. The CDR3 is 16 residues long. Written as DNA, the CDR3 is TGTGCCAGCAGCTTAAAGATGCCGGGACAAAACTATGGCTACACCTTC. Amino acid sequence: CASSLKMPGQNYGYTF.